These 30 T cell receptor beta chains were all obtained from the same sample, sequenced in a study of blood T cells in healthy people across ages. Through a sample-barcoded 5' primer and a J-beta primer mix, a second PCR was run for roughly 7 to 12 cycles. MiXCR was run by TCRdb on the 5' RACE reads, yielding one entry per CDR3 protein. The sample lists fewer than 900,000 distinct CDR3 sequences; 35% to 40% were seen once. Sequenced material: blood. The receptors originated from a young man in good health.

Concerning this clonotype: Germline is not matched at one junction end, which may reflect a read error. The chain has TRBV7-2 and TRBJ1-5; tentative D call: TRBD1 (5 bases). The CDR3 extends over 14 amino acids. Per germline, CDR1 SGHTA and CDR2 FQGNSA. As DNA, the CDR3 is TGTGCCGGCAGCCCTGGGACCGAGAATCAGCCCCAGCATTTT. It specifies CAGSPGTENQPQHF. Supplemented by reference TRBV7-2 and TRBJ1-5, the full variable domain reads GAGVSQSPSNKVTEKGKDVELRCDPISGHTALYWYRQSLGQGLEFLIYFQGNSAPDKSGLPSDRFSAERTGGSVSTLTIQRTQQEDSAVYLCAGSPGTENQPQHFGDGTRLSIL.

The count of this clonotype is one. The chain links TRBV30 to TRBJ2-7, with D maybe TRBD1 (6 bases). The V end lost 5 bases, the J end lost 6 bases, and 17 bases lay between the germline ends. In germline, CDR1 is GTSNPN, CDR2 SVGIG (reference sequence). This CDR3 is built from 13 residues. The CDR3 DNA is TGTGCCTGGGCGGCAGGGGCAATGGGCGAGCAGTACTTC. Translating it yields CAWAAGAMGEQYF.

This clonotype appeared a few times. V is TRBV7-6 and J is TRBJ1-4; possible D gene TRBD1, 6 bases. Trimming left V 2 bases short and J 2 bases short, with 12 bases between. This CDR3 has 16 residues. Germline CDR1 reads SGHVS; CDR2 reads FNYEAQ. In nucleotides, the CDR3 is TGTGCCAGCAGCTTAAACCCAGGGGACACTAATGAAAAACTGTTTTTT. Its protein product is CASSLNPGDTNEKLFF.

V usage is TRBV10-3 and J usage is TRBJ1-5; D is ambiguous. V was pared by 2 bases and J by 5 bases, with 13 bases between. The CDR3 covers 15 residues. In germline, CDR1 is ENHRY, CDR2 SYGVKD. The CDR3 sequence: CAISENGPVDQPQHF. For the CDR3, the DNA is TGTGCCATCAGTGAGAACGGCCCCGTTGATCAGCCCCAGCATTTT.

V and J are TRBV4-1 and TRBJ1-4, with D tentatively TRBD1 (5 bases). CDR1 is MGHRA and CDR2 is YSYEKL in the germline V gene. The ends were cut back, 0 bases at V and 8 bases at J, with 16 bases in the middle. The CDR3 sequence is 16 residues long. This CDR3 reads CASSQESPGRKEKLFF. The CDR3 DNA sequence: TGCGCCAGCAGCCAAGAAAGTCCGGGGCGGAAAGAAAAACTGTTTTTT.

This clonotype is a singleton in its sample. The CDR3 bases are TGCAGCGTTGCCCCGATGGAGACCCAGTACTTC. It yields the protein CSVAPMETQYF. The rearrangement joins TRBV29-1 to TRBJ2-4; unclear D gene. The end of the DNA fits TRBJ2-5 better, so the J call may be wrong. The CDR3 consists of 11 residues. Germline values: CDR1 SQVTM, CDR2 ANQGSEA.

This clonotype turned up a few times. This chain connects TRBV12-3 or TRBV12-4 to TRBJ1-1; 7 bases line up with TRBD1. CDR3 length equals 15 residues. Unmatched junction bases numbered 13, after V lost 4 bases and J lost 8 bases. The DNA for the CDR3 is TGTGCCAGCAGTTCCAGGGGGACTGTTCAACACGAAGCTTTCTTT. Residues: CASSSRGTVQHEAFF.

Details on this clonotype: A read error is possible here, since a much larger clone lies one base away. The CDR3 is CASSQDQSYNEQYF. CDR3 in DNA: TGTGCCAGCAGCCAAGATCAGAGCTACAATGAGCAGTACTTC. The rearrangement uses TRBV4-2 and TRBJ2-7; D gene uncertain. Germline CDR1 reads LGHNA; CDR2 reads YNFKEQ. The CDR3 spans 14 residues. With 0 bases removed from V and 7 bases from J, the gap between germline ends came to 13 bases.

This clonotype is a singleton in its sample. V and J are TRBV7-2 and TRBJ2-3; TRBD1 might be the D (5 bases). V was shortened by 4 bases and J by 4 bases, with 12 bases between the two germline ends. Germline CDR1 is SGHTA and CDR2 is FQGNSA. The CDR3 is 14 amino acids. The CDR3 nucleotides read TGTGCCAGCAGCTCAAGGGGTTCGGCAGATACGCAGTATTTT. Translated, it gives CASSSRGSADTQYF.

The chain has TRBV3-1 and TRBJ2-1; D remains unclear. V was pared by 0 bases and J by 8 bases, with 11 bases between. Germline values: CDR1 LGHDT, CDR2 YNNKEL (reference sequence). The CDR3 is 14 amino acids. The CDR3 sequence is CASSQDSSRDEQFF. The CDR3 region has the DNA TGTGCCAGCAGCCAAGACTCATCTCGGGATGAGCAGTTCTTC.

The gene calls are TRBV12-3 or TRBV12-4 and TRBJ2-2; D ambiguous. Trimming took 7 bases from V and 6 from J, leaving 15 bases between them. This CDR3 is built from 14 residues. CDR3 DNA sequence: TGTGCCAGCACCCTTTCGGGTCTCGCCGGGGAGCTGTTTTTT. It yields the protein CASTLSGLAGELFF.

This clonotype was detected only a few times. This chain connects TRBV7-2 to TRBJ1-4, with D unresolved. CDR3 size: 14 residues. V gave up 0 bases and J gave up 7 bases, with 9 bases separating them. The germline gives CDR1 SGHTA, CDR2 FQGNSA. CDR3 loop: CASSLASVTEKLFF. CDR3 nucleotides: TGTGCCAGCAGCTTAGCCTCCGTAACTGAAAAACTGTTTTTT. Combining the CDR3 with reference TRBV7-2 and TRBJ1-4 gives the whole variable domain GAGVSQSPSNKVTEKGKDVELRCDPISGHTALYWYRQSLGQGLEFLIYFQGNSAPDKSGLPSDRFSAERTGGSVSTLTIQRTQQEDSAVYLCASSLASVTEKLFFGSGTQLSVL.

On this clonotype: This may be a read error, as it is one base from a much larger clone. V is TRBV12-3 or TRBV12-4 and J is TRBJ1-2, with 7 bases identical to TRBD1. This CDR3 is built from 15 residues. The V segment lost 5 bases and the J segment 4 bases; nucleotides outside the gene matches: 10. The CDR3 loop is CASSPWGGGLYGYTF. The CDR3 region has the DNA TGTGCCAGCAGTCCCTGGGGAGGGGGCCTCTATGGCTACACCTTC.

This clonotype came up a few times. The chain employs TRBV6-5 and TRBJ1-2, with D maybe TRBD1 (5 bases). Trimming left V 6 bases short and J 7 bases short, with 9 bases between. The CDR3 sequence is 11 residues long. Looked up from germline, CDR1 is MNHEY and CDR2 is SVGAGI. CDR3 amino acids: CASSDSTGYTF. CDR3 sequence (DNA): TGTGCCAGCAGCGACAGTACTGGCTACACCTTC.

This clonotype appeared many times. The chain carries TRBV29-1 and TRBJ2-7, with 8 bases matching TRBD1. The germline V gene encodes CDR1 SQVTM and CDR2 ANQGSEA. The V segment lost 5 bases and the J segment 5 bases; nucleotides outside the gene matches: 5. The CDR3 has 12 amino acids. The DNA of the CDR3 is TGCAGCGTTCGGACAGGGAAGAACGAGCAGTACTTC. Protein sequence: CSVRTGKNEQYF.

This clonotype came up a few times. The chain employs TRBV20-1 and TRBJ2-3, with D possibly TRBD2 on 5 matching bases. In germline, CDR1 is DFQATT, CDR2 SNEGSKA (reference sequence). V was pared by 1 base and J by 5 bases, with 13 bases between. CDR3 size: 14 residues. This CDR3 reads CSARVSGVGDTQYF. The CDR3, as DNA: TGCAGTGCTAGAGTGTCCGGGGTGGGAGATACGCAGTATTTT.

The chain is built from TRBV5-1 and TRBJ1-1, with 10 bases fitting TRBD1. This CDR3 is 14 amino acids long. Germline-derived CDR1 and CDR2 are SGHRS and YFSETQ. V was clipped by 3 bases and J by 7 bases; unmatched bases: 6. CDR3 residues: CASSSQDRGVEAFF. CDR3 bases: TGCGCCAGCAGCTCACAGGACAGGGGGGTTGAAGCTTTCTTT.

A few counts support this clonotype. The chain couples TRBV4-1 to TRBJ2-3, with D tentatively TRBD2 (7 bases). Looked up from germline, CDR1 is MGHRA and CDR2 is YSYEKL. The CDR3 length is 16 residues. Trimming took 3 bases from V and 4 from J, leaving 17 bases between them. The CDR3: CASSQSPGGLSDTQYF. As DNA, the CDR3 is TGCGCCAGCAGCCAGTCCCCCGGGGGGCTCTCAGATACGCAGTATTTT.

The V gene is TRBV27, the J gene TRBJ2-7, with 8 positions matching TRBD2. Judging by the DNA end, TRBJ2-5 fits better; the J call may be wrong. Per germline, CDR1 MNHEY and CDR2 SMNVEV (reference sequence). The CDR3 has 17 residues. The CDR3 nucleotides read TGTGCCAGCAGTCCCGGCGTCGGAGGGAGCGGGAGAGAGACCCAGTACTTC. This codes for CASSPGVGGSGRETQYF.

The chain carries TRBV29-1 and TRBJ1-2; 7 bases fit TRBD1. The germline CDR1 and CDR2 sequences are SQVTM and ANQGSEA. V was clipped by 6 bases and J by 4 bases; unmatched bases: 8. The CDR3 runs 13 residues. The CDR3 region has the DNA TGCAGCGTCTTACAGGGGCCAGGCTATGGCTACACCTTC. It codes for CSVLQGPGYGYTF.

This clonotype was found a few times. This chain links TRBV12-3 or TRBV12-4 with TRBJ1-5; perhaps TRBD1 as D (5 bases). V was pared by 4 bases and J by 5 bases, with 21 bases between. CDR3 length: 17 residues. CDR3 region: CASSSMGDVRIYQPQHF. DNA for the CDR3: TGTGCCAGCAGTTCCATGGGGGATGTGAGGATTTATCAGCCCCAGCATTTT.

This clonotype has a handful of counts. The chain is built from TRBV12-3 or TRBV12-4 and TRBJ2-2, with D possibly being TRBD1 or TRBD2 (6 bases each). The CDR3 sequence is 16 residues long. V was clipped by 7 bases and J by 1 base, with 16 bases between them. The CDR3 region has the DNA TGTGCCAGCACCCTCACCGGGGGCCTGAACACCGGGGAGCTGTTTTTT. Its protein is CASTLTGGLNTGELFF.

The sample holds a few counts of this clonotype. This chain links TRBV7-2 with TRBJ1-2; D remains unclear. CDR1 is SGHTA and CDR2 is FQGNSA in the germline V gene. This CDR3 has 15 amino acids. V lost 1 base, J lost 8 bases, and 17 bases lay in between. The CDR3, as DNA: TGTGCCAGCAGCTTAGGGGTTGTAGATTTGCGGGGCTACACCTTC. It encodes CASSLGVVDLRGYTF.

For this clonotype: A clone one base away is much larger, so this may be a read error. The chain is built from TRBV4-3 and TRBJ2-3; 9 positions agree with TRBD2. CDR1 and CDR2 from the germline V gene are LGHNA and YSLEER. The CDR3 covers 16 residues. The CDR3 bases are TGCGCCAGCAGCCAAGCTGCTCGCGGGGGGGAGGATATGCAGTATTTT. Translation: CASSQAARGGEDMQYF.

A few counts support this clonotype. The CDR3 here is CASSQDGTGRKTQYF. In DNA form, the CDR3 reads TGCGCCAGCAGCCAAGATGGAACGGGGAGGAAGACCCAGTACTTC. V is TRBV4-3 and J is TRBJ2-7; TRBD2 is a possible D gene (6 bases). The assigned J gene may be wrong: the sequence end matches TRBJ2-5 better. This CDR3 comprises 15 residues. Germline V gene data show CDR1 as LGHNA and CDR2 as YSLEER.

At least ten counts were recorded for this clonotype. The rearrangement uses TRBV6-2 or TRBV6-3 and TRBJ2-3; TRBD1 agrees at 7 bases. Germline CDR1 is MNHEY and CDR2 is SVGEGT. Trimming at V came to 8 bases and at J to 3 bases, leaving 14 bases not matched to a gene. The CDR3 totals 16 residues. The DNA of the CDR3 is TGTGCCAGCCAGACAGGGAATAAGGTCGTGACAGATACGCAGTATTTT. Protein product: CASQTGNKVVTDTQYF.

This clonotype appeared a few times. The chain carries TRBV4-2 and TRBJ2-3; D call uncertain. Germline CDR1 and CDR2: LGHNA and YNFKEQ. The CDR3 contains 13 residues. Trimming cost V 3 bases and J 4 bases, with 8 bases left between them. The CDR3 DNA is TGTGCCAGCAGCCAGTCTAAATCAGATACGCAGTATTTT. As protein: CASSQSKSDTQYF.

This rearrangement joins TRBV3-1 to TRBJ2-1; the match to TRBD1 covers 7 bases. J lost 4 bases, V lost 1 base, and 10 bases had no gene match. This CDR3 comprises 17 residues. Per the germline V gene, CDR1 is LGHDT and CDR2 is YNNKEL (reference sequence). The CDR3 nucleotides read TGTGCCAGCAGCCAAGCCCCAGGGGACAGAATTTACAATGAGCAGTTCTTC. It codes for CASSQAPGDRIYNEQFF.

The chain employs TRBV15 and TRBJ2-7; 11 bases match TRBD2. The V and J ends lost 2 bases and 7 bases, in that order; junction bases with no gene match: 13. Germline lookup yields CDR1 LNHNV and CDR2 YYDKDF (reference sequence). The CDR3 is made up of 17 amino acids. CDR3 in amino acids: CATSRSRLAGSYNEQYF. The CDR3 DNA follows: TGTGCCACCAGCAGATCCCGACTAGCGGGGTCCTACAATGAGCAGTACTTC.

J is TRBJ1-6 and V is TRBV4-1; D gene uncertain. The CDR3 loop spans 15 amino acids. Trimming took 0 bases from V and 18 from J, leaving 21 bases between them. Germline CDR1 MGHRA, CDR2 YSYEKL. CDR3 sequence (DNA): TGCGCCAGCAGCCAAGACCGGGCCGGCAATTGGGTCCCCCACTTT. Its protein is CASSQDRAGNWVPHF.